The text below deals with one TCR beta chain. The data are from a study of blood T cell repertoires in COVID-19. This CDR3 comprises 14 residues. Trimming removed 0 bases from V and 0 bases from J, with 3 bases in between. CDR1 LGHDT and CDR2 YNNKEL come from the germline V gene (reference sequence). Using immunoSEQ multiplex PCR, the repertoire was profiled, and TCRdb retains in-frame clones only, with some absent. The repertoire has roughly 72,000 clones, about 80% of them found once; the top ten carry around 15%. This receptor was obtained from a woman of 80 years or more with acute or convalescent COVID-19. The chain combines TRBV3-1 (or the pseudogene TRBV3-2) with TRBJ1-5; D gene ambiguous. Specimen: peripheral blood. The CDR3 sequence is CASSQDYSNQPQHF. CDR3 nucleotides: TGTGCCAGCAGCCAAGACTATAGCAATCAGCCCCAGCATTTT.